This passage covers 25 T cell receptor beta chains from one sample sequenced in a study of prognosis after radiotherapy for stage I lung cancer. Genomic DNA yielded TCR beta CDR3, amplified by two-round multiplex PCR. Round-one PCR had primers specific to each TRBV and TRBJ gene. TCRdb used MiXCR to reprocess the multiplex PCR reads, holding one entry per CDR3 protein. This table has under 55,000 distinct CDR3 sequences, about a third appearing once. This specimen was PBMCs, taken before or after stereotactic body radiation therapy (not recorded which). These receptors were collected from a donor aged 50 or older with non-small cell lung cancer.

In the case of this clonotype: A junction end diverges from the germline sequence, so it may reflect a read error. The V and J genes are TRBV6-1 and TRBJ2-7, with D possibly matching TRBD2 (5 bases). Looked up from germline, CDR1 is MNHNS and CDR2 is SASEGT. This CDR3 has 13 amino acids. CDR3 nucleotide sequence: TGTTCCTCCAGCAGTTACGCTGACTACGAGCATTACTTC. Residues: CSSSSYADYEHYF.

This clonotype was observed many times. The rearrangement joins TRBV5-1 to TRBJ1-2, with D unresolved. The CDR3 spans 13 residues. Trimming stripped 5 bases from V and 8 bases from J, with 16 bases between. Germline assignment: CDR1 SGHRS and CDR2 YFSETQ. The CDR3 region has the DNA TGCGCCAGCAGACCTGACAATTTCCCCGGCTACACCTTC. It codes for CASRPDNFPGYTF.

In this sample, this clonotype turned up many times. J is TRBJ1-4 and V is TRBV18; unclear D gene. This CDR3 region has 17 residues. V shed 4 bases and J shed 0 bases, with 15 bases lying between them. Germline V lookup: CDR1 KGHSH, CDR2 LQKENI. The CDR3 reads CASSRLGRLATNEKLFF. For the CDR3, the DNA is TGTGCCAGCTCACGCCTGGGGAGACTTGCAACTAATGAAAAACTGTTTTTT.

This clonotype came up a few times. This chain links TRBV18 with TRBJ2-5, with D perhaps TRBD1 or TRBD2 (6 bases each). Trimming removed 3 bases from V and 1 base from J, with 15 bases in between. This CDR3 contains 16 residues. From germline, CDR1 is KGHSH and CDR2 LQKENI. The CDR3 sequence is CASSPPGAGSQETQYF. The DNA for the CDR3 is TGTGCCAGCTCACCCCCGGGGGCTGGGAGCCAAGAGACCCAGTACTTC.

The chain uses TRBV6-2 or TRBV6-3 and TRBJ2-1; 14 bases line up with TRBD2. CDR3 length: 17 residues. Per the germline V gene, CDR1 is MNHEY and CDR2 is SVGEGT. V lost 5 bases to trimming and J lost 7 bases; unmatched junction nucleotides: 10. In DNA, the CDR3 is TGTGCCAGCAGTCCTACCTACGGACTAGCGGGAGGTAATGAGCAGTTCTTC. Translating gives CASSPTYGLAGGNEQFF.

This clonotype was found many times. The chain employs TRBV6-1 and TRBJ1-4; TRBD1 matches at 7 bases. In germline, CDR1 is MNHNS, CDR2 SASEGT. The CDR3 length is 16 residues. The junction had 7 bases not matched to a gene; V was cut back by 3 bases and J by 3 bases. The CDR3 loop is CASSETGTTPNEKLFF. CDR3 nucleotide sequence: TGTGCCAGCAGTGAGACAGGGACGACACCTAATGAAAAACTGTTTTTT.

The sample holds many counts of this clonotype. This chain links TRBV7-6 with TRBJ2-1; no firm D call. Germline V gives CDR1 SGHVS, CDR2 FNYEAQ. CDR3 length equals 13 residues. V was cut by 5 bases and J by 5 bases, with 10 bases left in between. CDR3 amino acids: CASSPSVNNEQFF. The CDR3 bases are TGTGCCAGCAGCCCTTCTGTAAACAATGAGCAGTTCTTC.

Notes on this clonotype: A single base separates this from a much larger clone, so it may be a read error. The chain recombines TRBV29-1 with TRBJ1-4; D not certain. Trimming left V 7 bases short and J 4 bases short, with 7 bases between. CDR1 is SQVTM and CDR2 is ANQGSEA in the germline V gene. The CDR3 totals 11 residues. CDR3 sequence (DNA): TGCAGCGCCTGGTATAATGAAAAACTGTTTTTT. It translates to CSAWYNEKLFF.

As concerns this clonotype: The conserved final phenylalanine or tryptophan is absent from the CDR3, which likely points to a read error. No DNA is shown, since the ends of the CDR3 on it are uncertain; the CDR3 is the one TCRdb lists. This chain connects TRBV12-5 to TRBJ2-1. CDR1 LGHNT and CDR2 FRNRAP come from the germline V gene. The CDR3 is 8 residues long, ends included. The CDR3 is CASGLVPP.

This clonotype was counted at least ten times. V is TRBV7-9 and J is TRBJ2-5, with 11 bases lining up with TRBD1. The germline V gene has CDR1 SEHNR and CDR2 FQNEAQ (reference sequence). V shed 5 bases and J 4 bases; nucleotides not matched to a gene: 3. This CDR3 comprises 14 residues. The CDR3 bases are TGTGCCAGCAGCAAGGACAGGGGGCGAGAGACCCAGTACTTC. This encodes CASSKDRGRETQYF.

This clonotype was picked up a small number of times. A far larger clone is off by one base, so a read error is likely. In DNA form, the CDR3 reads TGTGCCAGCAGCTTCTTCAATGAGCAGTTCTTC. It translates to CASSFFNEQFF. The V gene is TRBV5-4, the J gene TRBJ2-1; no reliable D call. The CDR3 extends over 11 amino acids. Trimming pared 2 bases from V and 6 bases from J, leaving 3 bases between. Germline V gene lookup returns CDR1 SGHNT and CDR2 YYREEE (reference sequence).

This clonotype was observed many times. The CDR3: CASRDDRGLYGYTF. CDR3 bases: TGTGCCAGCAGAGACGACAGGGGGCTCTACGGCTACACCTTC. The V and J genes are TRBV2 and TRBJ1-2; TRBD1 agrees at 10 bases. Germline CDR1 SNHLY, CDR2 FYNNEI. The CDR3 spans 14 residues. V trimming: 6 bases; J trimming: 8 bases; junction bases outside the gene matches: 9.

Many counts were recorded for this clonotype. This chain links TRBV6-2 or TRBV6-3 with TRBJ1-2; D is ambiguous. The CDR3 has 13 amino acids. Trimming stripped 0 bases from V and 2 bases from J, with 4 bases between. Per the germline V gene, CDR1 is MNHEY and CDR2 is SVGEGT. The CDR3 DNA is TGTGCCAGCAGTTACTCGAGGAACTATGGCTACACCTTC. This sequence encodes CASSYSRNYGYTF.

This clonotype came up many times. The rearrangement links TRBV27 to TRBJ2-7, with D possibly being TRBD1 (6 bases). Trimming removed 6 bases at V and 2 bases at J, with 20 bases between. The CDR3 length is 16 residues. Per germline, CDR1 MNHEY and CDR2 SMNVEV (reference sequence). In DNA form, the CDR3 reads TGTGCCAGCAGCCCCATGGGCAGGGGACGCCCCTACGAGCAGTACTTC. It yields the protein CASSPMGRGRPYEQYF.

In this sample, this clonotype turned up many times. The CDR3 is CASSPIPGAPYEQYF. The CDR3 DNA is TGTGCCAGCTCACCTATACCAGGAGCCCCCTACGAGCAGTACTTC. J is TRBJ2-7 and V is TRBV18; D ambiguous. The CDR3 sequence is 15 residues long. The V gene's germline CDR1 is KGHSH and CDR2 LQKENI. The ends were cut back, 3 bases at V and 2 bases at J, with 14 bases in the middle.

This rearrangement joins TRBV11-3 to TRBJ2-1; D possibly matches TRBD1 or TRBD2 (6 bases each). Germline V gives CDR1 SGHNT, CDR2 YENEEA. This CDR3 comprises 13 residues. Between the trimmed V and J ends, which lost 5 bases and 10 bases, there was a span of 15 bases. CDR3 loop: CASSEKQGGEQFF. Here the CDR3 DNA reads TGTGCCAGCAGCGAAAAACAGGGAGGCGAGCAGTTCTTC. Drawing the rest from reference TRBV11-3 and TRBJ2-1, the complete variable domain is EAGVVQSPRYKIIEKKQPVAFWCNPISGHNTLYWYLQNLGQGPELLIRYENEEAVDDSQLPKDRFSAERLKGVDSTLKIQPAELGDSAVYLCASSEKQGGEQFFGPGTRLTVL.

This clonotype was counted once. This sequence joins TRBV19 and TRBJ2-3; 8 bases align to TRBD2. CDR1 LNHDA and CDR2 SQIVND come from the germline V gene (reference sequence). The CDR3 is 19 amino acids. The V segment lost 3 bases and the J segment 5 bases; nucleotides outside the gene matches: 19. As DNA, the CDR3 is TGTGCCAGTAGTATCCGGGGACTAGAGGGGTCCAGGTTGAAAGATACGCAGTATTTT. Protein sequence: CASSIRGLEGSRLKDTQYF.

This clonotype was seen ten or more times. This chain links TRBV12-3 or TRBV12-4 with TRBJ1-1, with a tentative D call TRBD1 (6 bases). The V end lost 7 bases, the J end lost 5 bases, and 23 bases lay between the germline ends. This CDR3 is built from 16 residues. This chain's CDR3 is CASIARGGAASTEAFF. DNA of the CDR3: TGTGCCAGCATCGCTAGGGGGGGCGCGGCAAGTACTGAAGCTTTCTTT.

In its sample, this clonotype was seen many times. The rearrangement links TRBV6-1 to TRBJ2-1; 10 bases align to TRBD2. The length of the CDR3 is 15 residues. Trimming removed 6 bases from V and 6 bases from J; junction bases left unmatched: 8. Germline CDR1 and CDR2: MNHNS and SASEGT. The CDR3 DNA sequence: TGTGCCAGCAGGGCCCTAGCGGGAGAGATCAATGAGCAGTTCTTC. This codes for CASRALAGEINEQFF.

This clonotype was seen ten or more times. The chain is built from TRBV6-5 and TRBJ1-6; the D is unclear. The CDR3 extends over 19 amino acids. Germline-derived CDR1 and CDR2 are MNHEY and SVGAGI. Deletions cut 4 bases from V and 0 bases from J, with 19 bases between. The CDR3 protein is CASSSREPRGSSYNSPLHF. The CDR3 DNA follows: TGTGCCAGCAGTTCCCGGGAGCCCCGAGGGAGCTCCTATAATTCACCCCTCCACTTT.

This clonotype showed up many times. This chain links TRBV25-1 with TRBJ2-7, with D uncertain. Germline-derived CDR1 and CDR2 are MGHDK and SYGVNS. Trimming left V 4 bases short and J 4 bases short, with 11 bases between. The CDR3 sequence is 13 residues long. The DNA of the CDR3 is TGTGCCAGCAGTGCTCCGACCGAGTACGAGCAGTACTTC. It specifies CASSAPTEYEQYF.

In this sample, this clonotype turned up many times. The V gene is TRBV14, the J gene TRBJ2-5, with a possible D match to TRBD1 (6 bases). The CDR3 loop spans 15 amino acids. Germline values: CDR1 SGHDN, CDR2 FVKESK. Trimming shortened V by 0 bases and J by 5 bases, and 13 bases separated the two germline ends. As DNA, the CDR3 is TGTGCCAGCAGCCAAGAGTTGGCAGGGGCTGAGACCCAGTACTTC. Translating it yields CASSQELAGAETQYF. The full variable domain, with the rest looked up from reference TRBV14 and TRBJ2-5, is EAGVTQFPSHSVIEKGQTVTLRCDPISGHDNLYWYRRVMGKEIKFLLHFVKESKQDESGMPNNRFLAERTGGTYSTLKVQPAELEDSGVYFCASSQELAGAETQYFGPGTRLLVL.

This clonotype has at least ten counts. The V call is TRBV6-1, the J call TRBJ2-3, with D possibly matching TRBD2 (5 bases). The germline V gene encodes CDR1 MNHNS and CDR2 SASEGT. The V gene lost 3 bases and the J gene lost 2 bases, with 9 bases spanning the gap. This CDR3 comprises 14 residues. The CDR3 loop is CASSDRGPTDTQYF. In DNA, the CDR3 is TGTGCCAGCAGTGATAGAGGGCCCACAGATACGCAGTATTTT.

Regarding this clonotype: The conserved phenylalanine or tryptophan is not found at the CDR3 terminus, so this likely reflects a read error. This chain uses TRBV19 with TRBJ2-5; perhaps TRBD1 as D (6 bases). The CDR3 spans 14 residues. V lost 6 bases to trimming and J lost 1 base, with 12 bases between them. CDR1 and CDR2 from the germline V gene are LNHDA and SQIVND (reference sequence). DNA for the CDR3: TGTGCCAGTAGCCACCAGACAGGCCAAGAGACCCAGTACTTA. Translating gives CASSHQTGQETQYL.

This chain uses TRBV24-1 with TRBJ1-2; TRBD1 aligns across 9 bases. CDR3 length: 17 residues. Trimming at V came to 4 bases and at J to 5 bases, leaving 13 bases not matched to a gene. In germline, CDR1 is KGHDR, CDR2 SFDVKD. Here the CDR3 DNA reads TGTGCCACCAGTGACCCGACAGGGGGGGACCCCAGGTATGGCTACACCTTC. The encoded protein is CATSDPTGGDPRYGYTF.